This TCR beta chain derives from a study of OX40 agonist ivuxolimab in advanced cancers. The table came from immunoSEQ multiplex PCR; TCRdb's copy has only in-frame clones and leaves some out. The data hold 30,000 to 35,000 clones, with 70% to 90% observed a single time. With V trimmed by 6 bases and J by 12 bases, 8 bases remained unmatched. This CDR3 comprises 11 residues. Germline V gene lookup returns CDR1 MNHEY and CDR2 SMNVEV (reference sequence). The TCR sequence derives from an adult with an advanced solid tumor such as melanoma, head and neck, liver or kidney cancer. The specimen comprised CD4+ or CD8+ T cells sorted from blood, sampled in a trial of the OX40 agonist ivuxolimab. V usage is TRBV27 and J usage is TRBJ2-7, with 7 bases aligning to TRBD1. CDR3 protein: CASRLGQALYF. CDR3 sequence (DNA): TGTGCCAGCAGACTTGGACAGGCTTTGTACTTC.